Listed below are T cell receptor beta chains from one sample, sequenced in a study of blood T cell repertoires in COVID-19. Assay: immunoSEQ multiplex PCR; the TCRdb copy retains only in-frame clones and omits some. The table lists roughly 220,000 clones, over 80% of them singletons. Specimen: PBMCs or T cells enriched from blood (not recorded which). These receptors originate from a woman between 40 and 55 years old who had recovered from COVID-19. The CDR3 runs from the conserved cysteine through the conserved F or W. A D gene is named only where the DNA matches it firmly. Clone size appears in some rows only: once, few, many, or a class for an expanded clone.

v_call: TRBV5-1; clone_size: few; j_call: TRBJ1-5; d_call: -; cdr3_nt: TGCGCCAGCAGCTCGGGGGGCGGAGGTCAGCCCCAGCATTTT; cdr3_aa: CASSSGGGGQPQHF
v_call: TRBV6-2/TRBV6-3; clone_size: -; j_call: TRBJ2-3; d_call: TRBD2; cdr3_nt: TGTGCCAGCAGTTACAGCGGGGGAGACACAGATACGCAGTATTTT; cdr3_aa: CASSYSGGDTDTQYF
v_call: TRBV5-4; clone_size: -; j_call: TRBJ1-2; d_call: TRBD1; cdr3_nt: TGTGCCAGCAGCAGGACAGGGGGCGATACGGATGGCTACACCTTC; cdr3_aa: CASSRTGGDTDGYTF
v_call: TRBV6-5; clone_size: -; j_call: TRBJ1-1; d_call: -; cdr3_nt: TGTGCCAGTCTCGGGGCGGGAGGGACTGAAGCTTTCTTT; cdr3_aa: CASLGAGGTEAFF
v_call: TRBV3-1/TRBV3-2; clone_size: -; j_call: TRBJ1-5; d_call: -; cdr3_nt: TGTGCCAGCAGCCAAGGGGGAGGCCAGCCCCAGCATTTT; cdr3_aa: CASSQGGGQPQHF
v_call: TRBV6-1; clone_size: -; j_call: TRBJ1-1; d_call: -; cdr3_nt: TGTGCCAGCAGTGAAGTGCGGAAATTGGACACTGAAGCTTTCTTT; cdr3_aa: CASSEVRKLDTEAFF
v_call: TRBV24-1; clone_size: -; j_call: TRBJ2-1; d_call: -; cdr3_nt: TGTGCCACCAGTGAGCCCGGTCCATCGTCCAATGAGCAGTTCTTC; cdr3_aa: CATSEPGPSSNEQFF
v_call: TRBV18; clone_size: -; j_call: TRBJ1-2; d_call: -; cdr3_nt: TGTGCCAGCTCGAGAAGACAGGCCTATGGCTACACCTTC; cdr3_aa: CASSRRQAYGYTF
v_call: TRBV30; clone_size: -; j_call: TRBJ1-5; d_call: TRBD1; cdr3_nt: TGTGCCTGGAGTGCCGGAGGACAGGTCTTTCAGCCCCAGCATTTT; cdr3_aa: CAWSAGGQVFQPQHF
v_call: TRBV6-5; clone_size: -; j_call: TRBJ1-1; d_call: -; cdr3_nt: TGTGCCAGCAGTTCAAGCATATCCATGAACACTGAAGCTTTCTTT; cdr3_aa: CASSSSISMNTEAFF
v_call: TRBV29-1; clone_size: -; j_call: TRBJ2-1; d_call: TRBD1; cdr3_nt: TGCAGCGTTGAAGGGACAGGACGGTATGAGCAGTTCTTC; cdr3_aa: CSVEGTGRYEQFF
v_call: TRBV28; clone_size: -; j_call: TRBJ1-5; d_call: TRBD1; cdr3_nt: TGTGCCAGCAGTTTAAGGACAGGAATGGGCAATCAGCCCCAGCATTTT; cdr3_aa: CASSLRTGMGNQPQHF
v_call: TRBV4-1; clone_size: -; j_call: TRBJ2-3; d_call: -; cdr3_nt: TGCGCCAGCAGCCAAGATCAGCTAGCAGCAGATACGCAGTATTTT; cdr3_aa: CASSQDQLAADTQYF
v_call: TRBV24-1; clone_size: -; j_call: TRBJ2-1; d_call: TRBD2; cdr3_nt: TGTGCCACCAGCGACCCGACTAGCGAGTTCTCCTACAATGAGCAGTTCTTC; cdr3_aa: CATSDPTSEFSYNEQFF
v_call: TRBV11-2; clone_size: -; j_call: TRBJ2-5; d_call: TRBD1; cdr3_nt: TGTGCCAGCAGCCCCCCGGGGACAGGAGGGGAGACCCAGTACTTC; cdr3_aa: CASSPPGTGGETQYF
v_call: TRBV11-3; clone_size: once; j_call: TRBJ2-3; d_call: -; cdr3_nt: TGTGCCAGCAGCTTCCGGGCAGGGGTAGGGACAGATACGCAGTATTTT; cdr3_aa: CASSFRAGVGTDTQYF
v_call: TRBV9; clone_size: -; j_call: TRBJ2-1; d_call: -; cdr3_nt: TGTGCCAGCAGCGCAGATCCCGGGGTTAACAATGAGCAGTTCTTC; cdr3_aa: CASSADPGVNNEQFF
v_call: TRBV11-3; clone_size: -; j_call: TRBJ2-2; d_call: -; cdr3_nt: TGTGCCAGCAGCTTAGGCGGGGGCAGGGATAAGCTGTTTTTT; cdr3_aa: CASSLGGGRDKLFF
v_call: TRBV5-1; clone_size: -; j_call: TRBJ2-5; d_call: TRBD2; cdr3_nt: TGCGCCAGCAGCTTCGGGACTAGCGGGACTGCCCGAGAGACCCAGTACTTC; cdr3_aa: CASSFGTSGTARETQYF
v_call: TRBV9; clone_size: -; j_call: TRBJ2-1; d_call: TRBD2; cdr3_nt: TGTGCCAGCAGCGTATCCGGGACTAGTAATTATGAGCAGTTCTTC; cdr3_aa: CASSVSGTSNYEQFF
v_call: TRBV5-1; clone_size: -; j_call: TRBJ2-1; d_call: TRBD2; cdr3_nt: TGCGCCAGCAGCTTCGCCGGGACTAGCGGGATCGGTGAGCAGTTCTTC; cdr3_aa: CASSFAGTSGIGEQFF
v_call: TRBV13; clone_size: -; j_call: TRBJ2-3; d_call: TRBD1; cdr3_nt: TGTGCCAGCAGCTTAAGGACAGGGCCAGGTACTAGCACAGATACGCAGTATTTT; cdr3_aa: CASSLRTGPGTSTDTQYF
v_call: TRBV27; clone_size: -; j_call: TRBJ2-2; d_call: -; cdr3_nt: TGTGCCAGCAGTTTACGGGGAAGGATTGACACCGGGGAGCTGTTTTTT; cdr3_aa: CASSLRGRIDTGELFF
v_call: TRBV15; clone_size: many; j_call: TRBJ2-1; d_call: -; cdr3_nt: TGTGCCACCAGCAGAGGGAGGTCCTATTTCTATCAGTTCTTC; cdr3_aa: CATSRGRSYFYQFF
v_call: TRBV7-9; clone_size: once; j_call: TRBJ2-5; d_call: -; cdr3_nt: TGTGCCAGCAGCGCAGGGGGGGAGACCCAGTACTTC; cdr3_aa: CASSAGGETQYF
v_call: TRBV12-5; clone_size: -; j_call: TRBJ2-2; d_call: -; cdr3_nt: TGTGCTAGTGGCACGCTAATCTCGAACACCGGGGAGCTGTTTTTT; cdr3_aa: CASGTLISNTGELFF
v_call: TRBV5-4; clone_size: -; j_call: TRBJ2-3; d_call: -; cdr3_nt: TGTGCCAGCAGCGAGACTAGTACAGATACGCAGTATTTT; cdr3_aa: CASSETSTDTQYF
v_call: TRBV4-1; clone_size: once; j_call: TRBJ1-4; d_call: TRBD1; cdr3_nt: TGCGCCAGCTCCCGTCTAGGACAGGACGAAAAACTGTTTTTT; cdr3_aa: CASSRLGQDEKLFF
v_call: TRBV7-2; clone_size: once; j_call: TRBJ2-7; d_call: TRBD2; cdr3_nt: TGTGCCAGCAGCTTAGAGGGAGGGAGAAACGAGCAGTACTTC; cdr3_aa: CASSLEGGRNEQYF
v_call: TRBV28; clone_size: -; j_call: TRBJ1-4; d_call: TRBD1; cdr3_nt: TGTGCCAGCAGCAGGGGACAGGTAGAAAAACTGTTTTTT; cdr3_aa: CASSRGQVEKLFF
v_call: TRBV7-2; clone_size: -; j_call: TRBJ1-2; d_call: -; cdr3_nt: TGTGCCAGCAGCCCCCGCAGGGCAGATGGCTACACCTTC; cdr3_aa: CASSPRRADGYTF
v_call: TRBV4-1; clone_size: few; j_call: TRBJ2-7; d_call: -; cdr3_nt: TGCGCCAGCAGCCTACACCCAAGACAGGCCTCCTACGAGCAGTACTTC; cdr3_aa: CASSLHPRQASYEQYF
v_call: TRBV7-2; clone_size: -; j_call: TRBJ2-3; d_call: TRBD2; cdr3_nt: TGTGCCAGCAGTTTCCGAGCGCGGGGGAGCACAGATACGCAGTATTTT; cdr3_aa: CASSFRARGSTDTQYF
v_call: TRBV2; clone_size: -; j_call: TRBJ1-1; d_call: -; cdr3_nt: TGTGCCAGCAGAGTGACAGTTAACACTGAAGCTTTCTTT; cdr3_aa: CASRVTVNTEAFF
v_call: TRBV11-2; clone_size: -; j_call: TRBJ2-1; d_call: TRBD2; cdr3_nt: TGTGCCAGCAGCCCCATTTCCCCTCGGACTAGCGGGAGAGGCCATGAGCAGTTCTTC; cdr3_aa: CASSPISPRTSGRGHEQFF
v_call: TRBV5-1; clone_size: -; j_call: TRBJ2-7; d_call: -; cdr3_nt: TGCGCCAGCAGCTTACAGGGCCCCAGGAGCTCCTACGAGCAGTACTTC; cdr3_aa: CASSLQGPRSSYEQYF
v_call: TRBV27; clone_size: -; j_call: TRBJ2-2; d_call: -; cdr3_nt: TGTGCCAGCAGTTTGTACGGACAAACGGCGAACACCGGGGAGCTGTTTTTT; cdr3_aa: CASSLYGQTANTGELFF
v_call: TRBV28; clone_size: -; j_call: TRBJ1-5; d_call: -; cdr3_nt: TGTGCCAGCAGTTTAAGGGGGTTGGGGGCTACTCAGCCCCAGCATTTT; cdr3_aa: CASSLRGLGATQPQHF
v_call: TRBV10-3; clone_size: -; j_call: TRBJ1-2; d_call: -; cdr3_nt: TGTGCCATCAGTGAGTCGATTTTCGACACCTTCTATGGCTACACCTTC; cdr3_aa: CAISESIFDTFYGYTF
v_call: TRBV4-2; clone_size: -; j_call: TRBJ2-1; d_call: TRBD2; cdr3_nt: TGTGCCAGCAGCCAAGATACCCTAGCGGGAGACGAGCAGTTCTTC; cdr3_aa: CASSQDTLAGDEQFF
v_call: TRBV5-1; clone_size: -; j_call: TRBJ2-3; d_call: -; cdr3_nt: TGCGCCAGCAGCTTCAGCGAGGATACGCAGTATTTT; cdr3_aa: CASSFSEDTQYF
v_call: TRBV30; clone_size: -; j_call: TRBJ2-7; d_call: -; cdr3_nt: TGTGCCTGGAGTGTACTTCCGGAGCAGTACTTC; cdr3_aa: CAWSVLPEQYF
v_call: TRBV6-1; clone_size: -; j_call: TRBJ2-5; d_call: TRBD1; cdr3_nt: TGTGCCAGCAGTGAAGGACAGGGTTGGGACCAAGAGACCCAGTACTTC; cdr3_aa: CASSEGQGWDQETQYF
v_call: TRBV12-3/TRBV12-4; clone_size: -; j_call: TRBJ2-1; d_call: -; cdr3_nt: TGTGCCAGCACCGCAGCCCTACGGGAAGAGCAGTTCTTC; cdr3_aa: CASTAALREEQFF
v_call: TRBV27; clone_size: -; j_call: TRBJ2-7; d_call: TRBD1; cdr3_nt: TGTGCCAGCCGAATCCTTGGGACAGACTACGAGCAGTACTTC; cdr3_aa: CASRILGTDYEQYF
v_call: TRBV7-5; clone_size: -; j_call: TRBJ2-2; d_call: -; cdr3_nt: TGTGTCAGAAGCTTCCCGACAGGGCCCATTTCCGGGGAGCTGTTTTTT; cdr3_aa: CVRSFPTGPISGELFF
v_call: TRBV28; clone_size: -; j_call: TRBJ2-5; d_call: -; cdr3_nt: TGTGCCAGCAGTTTACCAGGACAAGAGACCCAGTACTTC; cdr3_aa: CASSLPGQETQYF
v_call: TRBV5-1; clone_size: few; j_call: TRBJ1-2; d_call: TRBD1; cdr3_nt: TGCGCCAGCAGCGGCCTGACAGGGACATATGGCTACACCTTC; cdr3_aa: CASSGLTGTYGYTF
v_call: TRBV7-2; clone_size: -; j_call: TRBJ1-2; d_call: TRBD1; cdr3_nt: TGTGCCAGCAGCTGGGACAGGGTTAATGGCTACACCTTC; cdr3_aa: CASSWDRVNGYTF
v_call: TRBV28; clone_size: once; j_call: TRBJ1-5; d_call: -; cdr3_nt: TGTGCCAGCAGTTTAAGACAGACCAATCAGCCCCAGCATTTT; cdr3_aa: CASSLRQTNQPQHF
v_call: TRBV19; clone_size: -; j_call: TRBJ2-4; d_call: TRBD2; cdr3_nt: TGTGCCAGCCTGGGGGGGTCAGCCAAAAACATTCAGTACTTC; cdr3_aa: CASLGGSAKNIQYF
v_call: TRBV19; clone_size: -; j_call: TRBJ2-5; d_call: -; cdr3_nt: TGTGCCAGTAGTGCGGAAGAGACCCAGTACTTC; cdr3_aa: CASSAEETQYF
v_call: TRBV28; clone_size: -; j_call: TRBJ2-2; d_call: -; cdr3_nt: TGTGCCAGCACTTCAGGGTTCCCCGGGGAGCTGTTTTTT; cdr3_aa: CASTSGFPGELFF
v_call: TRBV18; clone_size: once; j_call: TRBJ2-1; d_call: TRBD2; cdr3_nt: TGTGCCAGCTCACTCAAACTAGCGGGAATTTACAATGAGCAGTTCTTC; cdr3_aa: CASSLKLAGIYNEQFF